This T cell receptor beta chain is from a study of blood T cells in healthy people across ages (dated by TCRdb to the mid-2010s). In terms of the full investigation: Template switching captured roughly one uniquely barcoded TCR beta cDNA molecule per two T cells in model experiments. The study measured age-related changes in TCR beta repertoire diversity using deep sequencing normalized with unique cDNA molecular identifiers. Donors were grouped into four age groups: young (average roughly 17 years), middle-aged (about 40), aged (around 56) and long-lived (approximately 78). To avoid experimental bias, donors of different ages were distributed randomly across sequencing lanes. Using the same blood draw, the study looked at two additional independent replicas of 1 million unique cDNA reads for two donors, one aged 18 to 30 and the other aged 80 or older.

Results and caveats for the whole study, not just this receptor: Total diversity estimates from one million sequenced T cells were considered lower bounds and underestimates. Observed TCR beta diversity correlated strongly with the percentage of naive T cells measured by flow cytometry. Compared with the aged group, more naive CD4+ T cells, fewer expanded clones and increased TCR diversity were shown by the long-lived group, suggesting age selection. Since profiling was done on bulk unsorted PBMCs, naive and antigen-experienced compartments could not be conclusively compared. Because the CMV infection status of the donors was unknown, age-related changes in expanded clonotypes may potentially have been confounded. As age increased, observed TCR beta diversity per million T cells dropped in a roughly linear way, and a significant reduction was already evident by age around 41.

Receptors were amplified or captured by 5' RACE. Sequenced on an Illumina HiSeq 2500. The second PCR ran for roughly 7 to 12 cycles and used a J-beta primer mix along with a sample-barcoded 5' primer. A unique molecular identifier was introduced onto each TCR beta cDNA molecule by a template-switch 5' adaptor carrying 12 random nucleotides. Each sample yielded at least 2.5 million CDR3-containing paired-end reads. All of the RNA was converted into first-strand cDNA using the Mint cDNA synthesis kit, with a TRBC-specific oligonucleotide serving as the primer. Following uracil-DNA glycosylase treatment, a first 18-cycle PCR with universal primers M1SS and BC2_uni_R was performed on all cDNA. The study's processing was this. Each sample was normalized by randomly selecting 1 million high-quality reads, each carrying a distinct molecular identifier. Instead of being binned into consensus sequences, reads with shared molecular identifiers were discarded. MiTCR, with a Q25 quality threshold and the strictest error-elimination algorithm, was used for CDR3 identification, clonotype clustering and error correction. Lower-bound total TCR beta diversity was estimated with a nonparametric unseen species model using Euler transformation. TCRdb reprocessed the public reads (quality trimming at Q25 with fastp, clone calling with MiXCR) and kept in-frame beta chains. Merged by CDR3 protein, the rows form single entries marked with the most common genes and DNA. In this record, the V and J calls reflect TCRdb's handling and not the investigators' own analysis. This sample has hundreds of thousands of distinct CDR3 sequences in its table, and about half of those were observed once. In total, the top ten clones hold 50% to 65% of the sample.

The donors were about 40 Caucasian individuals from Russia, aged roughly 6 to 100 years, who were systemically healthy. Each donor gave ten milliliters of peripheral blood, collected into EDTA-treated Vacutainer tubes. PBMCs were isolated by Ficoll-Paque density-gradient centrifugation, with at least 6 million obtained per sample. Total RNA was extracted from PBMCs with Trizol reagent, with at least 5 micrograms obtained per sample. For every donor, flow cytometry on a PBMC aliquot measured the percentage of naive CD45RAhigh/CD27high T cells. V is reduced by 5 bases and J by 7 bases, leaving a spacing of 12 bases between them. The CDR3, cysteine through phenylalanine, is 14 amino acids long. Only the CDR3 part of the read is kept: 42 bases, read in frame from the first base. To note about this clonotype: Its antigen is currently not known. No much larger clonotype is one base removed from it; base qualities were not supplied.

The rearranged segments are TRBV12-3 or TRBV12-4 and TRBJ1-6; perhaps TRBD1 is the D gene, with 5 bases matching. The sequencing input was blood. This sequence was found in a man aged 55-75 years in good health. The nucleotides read TGTGCCAGCAGTCGCGGGGCAGGGAATTCACCCCTCCACTTT. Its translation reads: CASSRGAGNSPLHF.